Following are 9 T cell receptor beta chains from one sample sequenced in a study of T cell clonotyping in hematopoietic cell transplantation. Libraries were prepared by immunoSEQ multiplex PCR; TCRdb keeps only in-frame clonotypes and omits some of them. The repertoire includes almost 650 clones, under 96% of them detected once, and 6% to 8% sits in the top ten. Time point denoted: recipient sample about 28 days before transplant, after cytoreduction. The sequencing here drew on peripheral blood mononuclear cells, taken before stem cell transplant. Source of these receptors: a woman aged 40 to 49 with acute myeloid leukemia. Some clones in this sample may be carry-over from other donors' samples.

V is TRBV6-5 and J is TRBJ1-5; 9 bases match TRBD1. J gave up 7 bases and V 6 bases, and 7 bases lay outside the gene matches. Germline loops: CDR1 MNHEY, CDR2 SVGAGI. The CDR3 is 14 amino acids. For the CDR3, the DNA is TGTGCCAGCAGCCGGGACAGGGTGGGCCAGCCCCAGCATTTT. Translated: CASSRDRVGQPQHF.

The chain couples TRBV10-2 to TRBJ2-2; 8 bases are shared with TRBD2. V trimming: 6 bases; J trimming: 7 bases; junction bases outside the gene matches: 7. The CDR3 totals 14 residues. Germline CDR1 and CDR2: WSHSY and SAAADI. The CDR3 coding sequence is TGCGCCAGCAGCCAGCGGGAGTTTGGCGGGGAGCTGTTTTTT. This translates into CASSQREFGGELFF.

The V call is TRBV5-1, the J call TRBJ1-2; a possible D gene is TRBD1 (6 bases). The germline CDR1 and CDR2 sequences are SGHRS and YFSETQ. Trimming removed 2 bases at V and 4 bases at J, with 9 bases between. The CDR3 spans 13 residues. The CDR3 DNA reads as TGCGCCAGCAGCTTAGGGGGAGGCTATGGCTACACCTTC. Translated: CASSLGGGYGYTF.

CDR3 coding DNA: TGCAGCGCCCAAGGACAGTATCTATATGGCTACACCTTC. It is translated as CSAQGQYLYGYTF. The chain couples TRBV29-1 to TRBJ1-2, with D possibly being TRBD1 (6 bases). The length of the CDR3 is 13 residues. The germline V and J ends were trimmed by 7 bases and 5 bases, with 17 bases remaining between them. The germline V gene has CDR1 SQVTM and CDR2 ANQGSEA.

This rearrangement joins TRBV6-6 to TRBJ2-7; TRBD1 matches 8 bases. Per the germline V gene, CDR1 is MNHNY and CDR2 is SVGAGI (reference sequence). V trimming: 4 bases; J trimming: 3 bases; junction bases outside the gene matches: 11. This CDR3 comprises 16 residues. The CDR3 region is CASSLGSGQGFYEQYF. The CDR3 region has the DNA TGTGCCAGCAGTTTGGGTTCAGGACAGGGATTCTACGAGCAGTACTTC.

The rearrangement links TRBV4-1 to TRBJ2-3, with 9 bases aligning to TRBD2. CDR1 is MGHRA, CDR2 YSYEKL, per germline. J gave up 2 bases and V 1 base, and 7 bases lay outside the gene matches. The CDR3 has 17 residues. The CDR3 reads CASSQGLLAGTTDTQYF. The CDR3 region has the DNA TGCGCCAGCAGCCAAGGGCTACTAGCGGGTACCACAGATACGCAGTATTTT.

The V call is TRBV7-2, the J call TRBJ2-7; no firm D call. This CDR3 comprises 15 residues. V was clipped by 1 base and J by 6 bases, with 16 bases between them. The germline CDR1 and CDR2 sequences are SGHTA and FQGNSA. This CDR3 reads CASSLVAIGSGEQYF. In nucleotides, the CDR3 is TGTGCCAGCAGCTTAGTGGCGATAGGGTCTGGCGAGCAGTACTTC.

This sequence joins TRBV6-4 and TRBJ2-2; D remains unclear. Germline values: CDR1 MRHNA, CDR2 SNTAGT. The CDR3 runs 13 residues. V was trimmed by 4 bases and J by 2 bases, leaving 5 bases between them. CDR3 loop: CASSGANTGELFF. CDR3 bases: TGTGCCAGCAGTGGGGCTAACACCGGGGAGCTGTTTTTT.

The chain couples TRBV5-6 to TRBJ2-3, with 7 bases aligning to TRBD1. The CDR3 spans 16 residues. Germline V gene data show CDR1 as SGHDT and CDR2 as YYEEEE. Trimming removed 1 base from V and 2 bases from J; junction bases left unmatched: 7. CDR3 region: CASSLLGEGATDTQYF. The CDR3 DNA sequence: TGTGCCAGCAGCTTGTTAGGAGAGGGGGCCACAGATACGCAGTATTTT.